These 14 T cell receptor beta chains originate from one sample sequenced in a study of T cells in Graves' hyperthyroidism and ophthalmopathy. Authors of the study amplified TCR beta CDR3 regions from RNA transcripts. HTBI primers were used for first-round RT-PCR of the TCR CDR3. TCRdb used MiXCR to reprocess the multiplex PCR reads, holding one entry per CDR3 protein. The table has some 92,000 distinct CDR3 sequences, around 42% seen once. Material for sequencing was peripheral blood or thyroid tissue (not recorded which). These receptors were obtained from a woman in her thirties with Graves' hyperthyroidism.

This clonotype has only a few counts. The CDR3 does not close with the conserved phenylalanine or tryptophan, likely indicating a read error. The chain joins TRBV19 to TRBJ1-1; D uncertain. This CDR3 spans 16 amino acids. The V gene lost 1 base and the J gene lost 0 bases, with 12 bases spanning the gap. Germline loops: CDR1 LNHDA, CDR2 SQIVND (reference sequence). Written as DNA, the CDR3 is TGTGCCAGTAGTATAGGTTTCCGGCAGTTGAACACTGAAGCTTTCCTT. This sequence encodes CASSIGFRQLNTEAFL.

About this clonotype: A read error may be the cause here, since a much bigger clone is one base away. This rearrangement joins TRBV2 to TRBJ1-5; 7 bases map to TRBD1. Germline V gene sequence: CDR1 SNHLY, CDR2 FYNNEI. The trim removed 5 bases at V and 2 bases at J, leaving 6 bases unmatched. The CDR3 has 15 residues. The CDR3 here is CASSFRGSGNQPQHF. The CDR3 coding sequence is TGTGCCAGCAGTTTCAGGGGGTCGGGCAATCAGCCCCAGCATTTT.

The chain carries TRBV15 and TRBJ2-7; 10 bases are shared with TRBD1. CDR3 length: 14 residues. Germline-derived CDR1 and CDR2 are LNHNV and YYDKDF (reference sequence). With 3 bases clipped from V and 5 bases from J, the junction kept 4 bases outside the gene matches. The CDR3 loop reads CATSSSGQGNEQYF. The CDR3 DNA reads TGTGCCACCAGCAGCTCGGGACAGGGGAACGAGCAGTACTTC.

This clonotype was seen repeatedly, ten times or more. The gene calls are TRBV28 and TRBJ2-7, with D possibly matching TRBD2 (5 bases). The germline gives CDR1 MDHEN, CDR2 SYDVKM. The V and J ends lost 5 bases and 7 bases respectively, with 18 bases between them. The CDR3 is made up of 14 amino acids. CDR3 nucleotide sequence: TGTGCCAGCAGTATAGGGCGGGTCATGGGGGAGCAGTACTTC. This sequence encodes CASSIGRVMGEQYF.

At least ten counts were recorded for this clonotype. The chain combines TRBV5-1 with TRBJ1-1; D not certain. Trimming cost V 1 base and J 1 base, with 8 bases left between them. The CDR3 is 14 residues long. CDR1 is SGHRS and CDR2 is YFSETQ in the germline V gene. CDR3 DNA sequence: TGCGCCAGCAGCTTGTGGGCAGAGAACACTGAAGCTTTCTTT. Amino acids: CASSLWAENTEAFF.

This clonotype was counted between two and nine times. The chain uses TRBV5-1 and TRBJ2-3; D is perhaps TRBD1 (5 bases). Trimming stripped 6 bases from V and 5 bases from J, with 16 bases between. Germline CDR1 reads SGHRS; CDR2 reads YFSETQ. The CDR3 has 14 amino acids. The CDR3 region has the DNA TGCGCCAGCAAGTCCAGGGTTGGGGAAGATACGCAGTATTTT. Encoded protein: CASKSRVGEDTQYF.

As concerns this clonotype: One end of the junction varies from germline; a read error may be responsible. The chain has TRBV7-8 and TRBJ2-7; D is unresolved. The CDR3 loop spans 11 amino acids. From germline, CDR1 is SGHVS and CDR2 FQNEAQ. The CDR3 spells CASGLNYEQYF. The CDR3 DNA sequence: TGTGCCAGCGGCTTGAACTACGAGCAGTACTTC. Complete variable domain (other parts from reference TRBV7-8 and TRBJ2-7): GAGVSQSPRYKVAKRGQDVALRCDPISGHVSLFWYQQALGQGPEFLTYFQNEAQLDKSGLPSDRFFAERPEGSVSTLKIQRTQQEDSAVYLCASGLNYEQYFGPGTRLTVT.

This clonotype has a count of ten or more. The gene calls are TRBV6-5 and TRBJ2-7; 12 nucleotides line up with TRBD2. This CDR3 is 12 amino acids long. V shed 10 bases and J 3 bases; nucleotides not matched to a gene: 1. The germline CDR1 and CDR2 sequences are MNHEY and SVGAGI. CDR3 sequence reads: CATTSGSYEQYF. DNA of the CDR3: TGTGCCACGACTAGCGGGAGCTACGAGCAGTACTTC.

This sequence joins TRBV29-1 and TRBJ1-1; no definite D call. This CDR3 is built from 10 residues. V was pared by 2 bases and J by 11 bases, with 9 bases between. Germline V gene data show CDR1 as SQVTM and CDR2 as ANQGSEA. CDR3 protein: CSVEWEKAFF. The CDR3 DNA is TGCAGCGTTGAATGGGAGAAGGCTTTCTTT. Combining the CDR3 with reference TRBV29-1 and TRBJ1-1 gives the whole variable domain SAVISQKPSRDICQRGTSLTIQCQVDSQVTMMFWYRQQPGQSLTLIATANQGSEATYESGFVIDKFPISRPNLTFSTLTVSNMSPEDSSIYLCSVEWEKAFFGQGTRLTVV.

There are a few counts of this clonotype. The chain combines TRBV15 with TRBJ1-5; the D gene is possibly TRBD1 (5 bases). Germline loops: CDR1 LNHNV, CDR2 YYDKDF (reference sequence). The CDR3 has 15 amino acids. Trimming took off 3 bases at V and 7 bases at J, with 16 bases between the two ends. CDR3 sequence (DNA): TGTGCCACCAGCAGTGGGGGACTACCTCTACAGCCCCAGCATTTT. This encodes CATSSGGLPLQPQHF.

This clonotype has ten or more counts. V is TRBV9 and J is TRBJ2-2; D might be TRBD1 (5 bases). The V and J ends lost 6 bases and 4 bases respectively, with 16 bases between them. The CDR3 totals 15 residues. The V gene's germline CDR1 is SGDLS and CDR2 YYNGEE. This chain's CDR3 is CASTPTGSFTGELFF. CDR3 nucleotide sequence: TGTGCCAGCACCCCAACAGGATCCTTCACCGGGGAGCTGTTTTTT. Filled out from reference TRBV9 and TRBJ2-2, the complete variable domain reads DSGVTQTPKHLITATGQRVTLRCSPRSGDLSVYWYQQSLDQGLQFLIQYYNGEERAKGNILERFSAQQFPDLHSELNLSSLELGDSALYFCASTPTGSFTGELFFGEGSRLTVL.

By sample share, this clonotype is medium-sized. The J gene is TRBJ1-1, the V gene TRBV2; D gene ambiguous. With 4 bases removed from V and 3 bases from J, the gap between germline ends came to 6 bases. Germline CDR1 is SNHLY and CDR2 is FYNNEI. The CDR3 consists of 12 residues. CDR3 sequence: CASSVFDTEAFF. In DNA, the CDR3 is TGTGCCAGCAGTGTTTTCGACACTGAAGCTTTCTTT.

The rearrangement links TRBV7-6 to TRBJ1-1, with a possible D match to TRBD1 (5 bases). The CDR3 has 15 amino acids. Trimming took off 0 bases at V and 4 bases at J, with 12 bases between the two ends. Germline V CDR1 and CDR2: SGHVS, FNYEAQ. CDR3 nucleotide sequence: TGTGCCAGCAGCTTAGCCGGGGGGGATAGCACTGAAGCTTTCTTT. Encoded protein: CASSLAGGDSTEAFF.

The table lists this clonotype with a few counts. The J gene is TRBJ2-3, the V gene TRBV3-1, with D maybe TRBD2 (5 bases). Per germline, CDR1 LGHDT and CDR2 YNNKEL (reference sequence). The length of the CDR3 is 15 residues. The V and J ends lost 1 base and 0 bases respectively, with 8 bases between them. CDR3 sequence reads: CASSQAGTSTDTQYF. CDR3 bases: TGTGCCAGCAGCCAAGCGGGAACTAGCACAGATACGCAGTATTTT.